This T cell receptor (beta chain) is from a study of beta chain features in type 1 diabetes. Overall study results and limits: Fewer junction insertions and more nucleotide deletions appeared in type 1 diabetes patients. Moderate yet significant TCRB CDR3 shortening was seen in Type 1 diabetes patients in all four CD4+ subsets.

V was trimmed by 3 bases and J by 5 bases, leaving 10 bases between them. Germline CDR1 reads MNHEY; CDR2 reads SMNVEV (reference sequence). CDR3 length: 13 residues. Sorting that relied on CD45RO/CCR7/CD25/CD127/CD95/CD27 yielded CD4+ naive, central memory, regulatory and stem cell-like memory cells. A remark on this clone: Antigen unknown.

Expressed TCRB transcripts were sequenced, since all the RNA that had been isolated was reverse transcribed. Method: immunoSEQ multiplex PCR; TCRdb's copy keeps in-frame clones and lacks some. The repertoire holds about 180,000 clones, with approximately 8.1% as singletons. Sequencing was carried out using central memory CD4+ T cells from blood. This TCR was recovered from a man aged 18 to 29 with type 1 diabetes. The chain links TRBV27 to TRBJ2-5; D remains ambiguous. The CDR3 sequence is CASSFYAEETQYF. Here the CDR3 DNA reads TGTGCCAGCAGTTTCTATGCCGAGGAGACCCAGTACTTC.